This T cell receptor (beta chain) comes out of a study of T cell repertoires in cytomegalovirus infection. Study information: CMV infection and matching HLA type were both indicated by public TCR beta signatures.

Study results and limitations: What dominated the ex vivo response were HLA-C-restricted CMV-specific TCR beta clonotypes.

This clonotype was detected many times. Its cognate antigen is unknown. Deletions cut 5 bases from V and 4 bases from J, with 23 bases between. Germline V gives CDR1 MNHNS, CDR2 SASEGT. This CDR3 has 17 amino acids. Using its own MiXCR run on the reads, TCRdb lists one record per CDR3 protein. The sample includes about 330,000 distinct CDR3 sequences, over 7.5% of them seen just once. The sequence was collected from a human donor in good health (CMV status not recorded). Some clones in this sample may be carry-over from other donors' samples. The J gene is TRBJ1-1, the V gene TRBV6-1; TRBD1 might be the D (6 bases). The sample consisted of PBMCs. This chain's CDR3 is CASSRPQPQGRITEAFF. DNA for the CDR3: TGTGCCAGCAGTCGGCCCCAACCTCAGGGGCGGATCACTGAAGCTTTCTTT.